This section outlines one TCR beta chain sequence together with its context. Its antigen remains undetermined. No per-base quality is available; no much larger clone lies one base away. Between the V and J ends, shortened by 3 bases and 9 bases respectively, the junction contains 15 bases. The CDR3 runs 13 residues from the cysteine to the phenylalanine. The CDR3 DNA has 39 bases and is translated from base 1. Looking up the germline V gene (reference sequence) yields CDR1 GTSNPN and CDR2 SVGIG. Read against the paper, the sample's time point label means: week 47, end of study. Every vaccine dose consisted of 300 ug of a 20-mer mutant IDH1 peptide in Montanide, administered subcutaneously together with topical imiquimod. Patients were given eight vaccinations, in weeks 1, 3, 5, 7, 11, 15, 19 and 23, which matched visits V03 through V10. All donors had newly diagnosed IDH1-mutant astrocytomas of WHO grade 3 or 4 that showed loss of nuclear ATRX. The samples were drawn from NOA16, a multicentre, single-arm, open-label phase I trial in Germany that tested a mutant IDH1 peptide vaccine in humans for the first time. Genomic DNA for TCRB sequencing was extracted from EDTA blood using the DNeasy Blood and Tissue Kit.

This entry comes from a study of a mutant IDH1 vaccine in newly diagnosed glioma (dated by TCRdb to about 2021). About the study as a whole: Vaccination began 4-6 weeks after radiotherapy alone, or alongside temozolomide cycles in the chemotherapy-containing groups. The roughly 30 treated patients were roughly 62% male and 37.5% female, with a mean age of roughly 42 years. Prior to enrollment, standard therapy consisting of radiotherapy alone, temozolomide alone, or radiochemotherapy with temozolomide had been administered to patients, with the combination being received by most patients. The week-35 safety follow-up was designated visit V12, and the week-47 end of study was designated visit V13. Six visits were used for peripheral blood collection: V03 (baseline), V05, V07, V10, V12 and V13. Longitudinal TCRB deep sequencing was done for 25 treated patients, wherever samples were available for exploratory analyses.

Library preparation was by the immunoSEQ multiplex PCR assay. Following the manufacturer's protocol, the hsTCRB Kit was used to amplify rearranged TCR beta chain sequences. Sequencing of TCRB libraries was carried out on an Illumina MiSeq. The original methods were these. The proprietary platform of the kit vendor was used for demultiplexing, trimming and gene mapping. In its TCRdb copy, this immuneACCESS table keeps in-frame sequences only and misses some clones. Where compared with another copy, unresolved V genes explain less than half of these, and the others have no known cause. V, J and clone size derive from that table, while D and trimming were established from the DNA sequence. The sample table lists about 94,000 clones, approximately 89% of them with a count of one. The ten top clones hold 0.6% to 0.95% of the sample. Broader findings and caveats from the paper: The authors noted that analyses of patient blood samples could not be reproduced because of sample limitations. Immune responses induced by the vaccine were seen in more than 85% of patients across multiple MHC alleles. PBMC samples for TCRB deep sequencing were selected based on availability. Pseudoprogression appeared unrelated to alterations in the top peripheral T cell clonotypes detected by TCRB sequencing.

The source is a woman between 50 and 59 years old with glioma. The chain employs TRBV30 and TRBJ2-1; the D gene is perhaps TRBD2, on 5 matching bases. Sequenced material: PBMCs, taken from a glioma patient whose treatment included an IDH1 peptide vaccine. The DNA sequence is TGTGCCTGGAGCCCTACTAGTATTCGTGAGCAGTTCTTC. Its protein reads: CAWSPTSIREQFF. Where the CDR3 stops, the reference TRBV30 and TRBJ2-1 genes take over; the full variable domain is SQTIHQWPATLVQPVGSPLSLECTVEGTSNPNLYWYRQAAGRGLQLLFYSVGIGQISSEVPQNLSASRPQDRQFILSSKKLLLSDSGFYLCAWSPTSIREQFFGPGTRLTVL.